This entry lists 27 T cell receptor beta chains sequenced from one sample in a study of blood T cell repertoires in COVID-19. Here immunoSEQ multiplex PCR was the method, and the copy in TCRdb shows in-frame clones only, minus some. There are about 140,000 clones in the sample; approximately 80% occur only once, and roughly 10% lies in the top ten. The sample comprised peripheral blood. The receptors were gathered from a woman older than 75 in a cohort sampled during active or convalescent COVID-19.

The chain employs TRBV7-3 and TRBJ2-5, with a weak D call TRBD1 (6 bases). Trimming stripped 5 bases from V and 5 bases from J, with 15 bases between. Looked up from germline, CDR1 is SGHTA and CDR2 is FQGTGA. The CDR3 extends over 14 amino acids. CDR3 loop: CASSQHSGAETQYF. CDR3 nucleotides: TGTGCCAGCAGCCAGCATTCAGGGGCGGAGACCCAGTACTTC.

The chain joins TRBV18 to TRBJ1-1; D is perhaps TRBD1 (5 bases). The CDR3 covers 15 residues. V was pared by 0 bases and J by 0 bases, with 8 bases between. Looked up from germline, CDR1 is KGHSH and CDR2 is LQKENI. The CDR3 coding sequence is TGTGCCAGCTCACCACCGACAGCTTTGAACACTGAAGCTTTCTTT. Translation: CASSPPTALNTEAFF.

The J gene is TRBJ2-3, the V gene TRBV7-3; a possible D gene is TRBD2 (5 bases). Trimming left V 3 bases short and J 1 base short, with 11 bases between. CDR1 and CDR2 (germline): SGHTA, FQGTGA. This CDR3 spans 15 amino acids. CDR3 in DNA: TGTGCCAGCAGCTTCAGCGGTCTCGGCACAGATACGCAGTATTTT. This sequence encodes CASSFSGLGTDTQYF. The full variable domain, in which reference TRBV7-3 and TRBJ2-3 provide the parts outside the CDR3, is GAGVSQTPSNKVTEKGKYVELRCDPISGHTALYWYRQSLGQGPEFLIYFQGTGAADDSGLPNDRFFAVRPEGSVSTLKIQRTERGDSAVYLCASSFSGLGTDTQYFGPGTRLTVL.

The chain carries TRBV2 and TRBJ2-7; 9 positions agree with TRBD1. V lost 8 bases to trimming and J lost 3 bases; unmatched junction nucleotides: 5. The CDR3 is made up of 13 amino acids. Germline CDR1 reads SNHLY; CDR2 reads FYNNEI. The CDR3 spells CASGRQGVYEQYF. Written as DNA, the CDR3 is TGTGCCAGCGGGCGACAGGGGGTCTACGAGCAGTACTTC.

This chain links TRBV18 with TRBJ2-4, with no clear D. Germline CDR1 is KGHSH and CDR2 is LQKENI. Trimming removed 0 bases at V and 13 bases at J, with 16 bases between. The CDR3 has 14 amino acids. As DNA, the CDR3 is TGTGCCAGCTCACCACCGTCGTTATCAGGTATACAGTACTTC. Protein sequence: CASSPPSLSGIQYF.

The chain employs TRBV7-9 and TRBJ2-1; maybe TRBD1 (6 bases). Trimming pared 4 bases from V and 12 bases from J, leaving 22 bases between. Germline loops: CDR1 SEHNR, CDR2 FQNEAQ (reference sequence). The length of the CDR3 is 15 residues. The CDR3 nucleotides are TGTGCCAGCAGCTCACAAAAATGGGGGCAAGGGAGGCAGTTCTTC. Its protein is CASSSQKWGQGRQFF.

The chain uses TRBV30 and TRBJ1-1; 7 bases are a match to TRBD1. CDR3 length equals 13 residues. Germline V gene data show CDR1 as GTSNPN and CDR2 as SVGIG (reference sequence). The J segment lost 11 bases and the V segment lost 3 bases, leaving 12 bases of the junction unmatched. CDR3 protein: CAWRETGTQMAFF. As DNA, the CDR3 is TGTGCCTGGAGGGAGACAGGGACACAGATGGCTTTCTTT.

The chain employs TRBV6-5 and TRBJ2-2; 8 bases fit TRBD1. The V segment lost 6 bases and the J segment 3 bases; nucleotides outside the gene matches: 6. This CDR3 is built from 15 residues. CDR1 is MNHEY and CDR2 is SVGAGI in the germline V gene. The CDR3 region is CASRKDRGYTGELFF. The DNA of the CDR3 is TGTGCCAGCAGGAAAGACAGGGGATACACCGGGGAGCTGTTTTTT.

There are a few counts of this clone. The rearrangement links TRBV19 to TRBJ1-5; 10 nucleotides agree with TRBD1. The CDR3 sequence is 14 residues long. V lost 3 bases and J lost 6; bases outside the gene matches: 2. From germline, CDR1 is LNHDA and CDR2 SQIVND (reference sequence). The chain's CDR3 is CASSMTGGVQPQHF. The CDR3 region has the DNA TGTGCCAGTAGTATGACAGGGGGCGTTCAGCCCCAGCATTTT.

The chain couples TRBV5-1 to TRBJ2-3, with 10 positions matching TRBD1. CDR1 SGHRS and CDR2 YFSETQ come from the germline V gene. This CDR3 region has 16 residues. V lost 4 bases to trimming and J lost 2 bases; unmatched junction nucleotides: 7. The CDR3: CASSTAGTGVTDTQYF. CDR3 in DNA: TGCGCCAGCAGCACCGCCGGGACAGGGGTCACAGATACGCAGTATTTT.

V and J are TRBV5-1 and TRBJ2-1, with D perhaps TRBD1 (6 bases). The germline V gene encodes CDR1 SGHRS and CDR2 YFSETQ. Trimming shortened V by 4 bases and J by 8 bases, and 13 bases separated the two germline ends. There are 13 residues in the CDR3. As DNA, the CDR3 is TGCGCCAGCAGCCTCCAGGGGTGGGATGAGCAGTTCTTC. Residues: CASSLQGWDEQFF.

CDR3 DNA sequence: TGTGCCACCAGTGATTTCAGGACAGGGAACAATGAGCAGTTCTTC. Translated, it gives CATSDFRTGNNEQFF. The chain carries TRBV24-1 and TRBJ2-1, with TRBD1 matching over 8 bases. The length of the CDR3 is 15 residues. Germline-derived CDR1 and CDR2 are KGHDR and SFDVKD. J lost 5 bases, V lost 1 base, and 3 bases had no gene match.

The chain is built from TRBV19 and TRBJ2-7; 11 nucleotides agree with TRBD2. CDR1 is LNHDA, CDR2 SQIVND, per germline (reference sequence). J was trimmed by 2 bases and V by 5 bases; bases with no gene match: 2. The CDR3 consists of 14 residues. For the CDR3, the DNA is TGTGCCAGTAGTTCGGGACTAGCGGCCTACGAGCAGTACTTC. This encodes CASSSGLAAYEQYF.

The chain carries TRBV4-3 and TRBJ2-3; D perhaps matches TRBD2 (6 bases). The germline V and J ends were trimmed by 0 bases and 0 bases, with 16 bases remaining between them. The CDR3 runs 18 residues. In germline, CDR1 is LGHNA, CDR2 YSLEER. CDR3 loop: CASSQDPRGGASTDTQYF. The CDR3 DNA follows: TGCGCCAGCAGCCAAGACCCGCGTGGCGGGGCGAGCACAGATACGCAGTATTTT.

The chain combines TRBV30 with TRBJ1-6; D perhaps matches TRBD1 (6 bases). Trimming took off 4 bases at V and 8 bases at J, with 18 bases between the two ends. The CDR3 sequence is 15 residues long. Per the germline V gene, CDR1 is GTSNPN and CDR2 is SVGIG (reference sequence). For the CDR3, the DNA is TGTGCCTGGACCCTTCCCGGGGCAGGGGATTCACCCCTCCACTTT. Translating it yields CAWTLPGAGDSPLHF. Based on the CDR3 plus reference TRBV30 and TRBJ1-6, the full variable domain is SQTIHQWPATLVQPVGSPLSLECTVEGTSNPNLYWYRQAAGRGLQLLFYSVGIGQISSEVPQNLSASRPQDRQFILSSKKLLLSDSGFYLCAWTLPGAGDSPLHFGNGTRLTVT.

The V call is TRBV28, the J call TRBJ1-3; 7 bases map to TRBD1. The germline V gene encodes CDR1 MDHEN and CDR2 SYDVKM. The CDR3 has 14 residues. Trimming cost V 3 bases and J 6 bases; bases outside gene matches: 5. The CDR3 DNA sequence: TGTGCCAGCAGTTTGGGGACAGCAAAAAACACCATATATTTT. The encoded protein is CASSLGTAKNTIYF.

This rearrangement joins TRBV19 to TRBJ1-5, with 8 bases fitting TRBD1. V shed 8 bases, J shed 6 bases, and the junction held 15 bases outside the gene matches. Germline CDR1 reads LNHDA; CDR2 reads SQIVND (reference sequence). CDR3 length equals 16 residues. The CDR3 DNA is TGTGCCAGTCACGTCGACCCGGACAGGGTCATTCAGCCCCAGCATTTT. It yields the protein CASHVDPDRVIQPQHF.

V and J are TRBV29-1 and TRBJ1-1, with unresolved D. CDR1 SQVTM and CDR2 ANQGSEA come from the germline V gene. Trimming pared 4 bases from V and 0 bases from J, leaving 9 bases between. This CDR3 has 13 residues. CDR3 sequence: CSVVRHLNTEAFF. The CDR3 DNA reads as TGCAGCGTTGTAAGACACTTGAACACTGAAGCTTTCTTT. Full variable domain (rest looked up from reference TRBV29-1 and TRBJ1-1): SAVISQKPSRDICQRGTSLTIQCQVDSQVTMMFWYRQQPGQSLTLIATANQGSEATYESGFVIDKFPISRPNLTFSTLTVSNMSPEDSSIYLCSVVRHLNTEAFFGQGTRLTVV.

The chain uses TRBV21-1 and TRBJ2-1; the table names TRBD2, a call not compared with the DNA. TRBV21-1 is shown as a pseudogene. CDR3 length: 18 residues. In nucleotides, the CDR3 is TGTGCCAGCAGCAAAGAGATGGGGGTAGCGGGGACCTACAATGAGCAGTTCTTC. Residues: CASSKEMGVAGTYNEQFF.

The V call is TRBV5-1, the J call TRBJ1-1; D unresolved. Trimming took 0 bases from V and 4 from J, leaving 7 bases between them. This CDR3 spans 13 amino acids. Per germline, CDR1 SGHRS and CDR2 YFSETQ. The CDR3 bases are TGCGCCAGCAGCTTGGGGTTGAGCACTGAAGCTTTCTTT. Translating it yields CASSLGLSTEAFF.

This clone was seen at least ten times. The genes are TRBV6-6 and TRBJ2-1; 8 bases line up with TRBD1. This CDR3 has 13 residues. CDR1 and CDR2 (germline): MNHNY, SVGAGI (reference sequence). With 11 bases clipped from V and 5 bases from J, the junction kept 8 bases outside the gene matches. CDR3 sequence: CASNRGANNEQFF. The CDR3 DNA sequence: TGTGCCTCCAACAGGGGGGCCAACAATGAGCAGTTCTTC.

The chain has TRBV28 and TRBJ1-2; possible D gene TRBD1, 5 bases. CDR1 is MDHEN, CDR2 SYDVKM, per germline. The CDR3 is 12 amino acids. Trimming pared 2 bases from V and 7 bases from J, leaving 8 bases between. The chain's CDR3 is CASSLQGLGYTF. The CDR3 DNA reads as TGTGCCAGCAGTTTACAGGGTCTTGGCTACACCTTC.

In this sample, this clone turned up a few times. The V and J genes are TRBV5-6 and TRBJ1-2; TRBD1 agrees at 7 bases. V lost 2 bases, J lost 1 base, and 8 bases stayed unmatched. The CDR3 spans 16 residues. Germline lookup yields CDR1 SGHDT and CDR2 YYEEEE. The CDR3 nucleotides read TGTGCCAGCAGCTTCTACGGGGACAGCCATAACTATGGCTACACCTTC. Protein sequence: CASSFYGDSHNYGYTF.

DNA for the CDR3: TGTGCCAGCAGAGAAATAGCGGGGTCCACAGATACGCAGTATTTT. It encodes CASREIAGSTDTQYF. This sequence joins TRBV28 and TRBJ2-3; 8 nucleotides agree with TRBD2. CDR3 length: 15 residues. From germline, CDR1 is MDHEN and CDR2 SYDVKM. Trimming took 6 bases from V and 2 from J; bases not matched to a gene: 7.

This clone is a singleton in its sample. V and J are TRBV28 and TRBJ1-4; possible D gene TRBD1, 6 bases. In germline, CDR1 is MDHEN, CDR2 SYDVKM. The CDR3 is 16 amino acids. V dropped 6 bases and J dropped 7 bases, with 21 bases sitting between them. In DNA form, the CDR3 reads TGTGCCAGCAGAAGTCTGAATGGGGGCTGGGGTGAAAAACTGTTTTTT. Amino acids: CASRSLNGGWGEKLFF.

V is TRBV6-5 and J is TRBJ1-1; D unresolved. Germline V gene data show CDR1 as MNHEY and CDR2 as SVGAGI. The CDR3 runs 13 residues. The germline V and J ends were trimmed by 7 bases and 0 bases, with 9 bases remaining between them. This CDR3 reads CASKLRVNTEAFF. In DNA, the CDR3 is TGTGCCAGCAAATTACGGGTGAACACTGAAGCTTTCTTT.

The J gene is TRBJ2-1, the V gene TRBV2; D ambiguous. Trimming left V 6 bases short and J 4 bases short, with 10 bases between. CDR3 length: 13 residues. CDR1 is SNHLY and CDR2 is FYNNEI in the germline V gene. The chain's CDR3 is CASRGWAYNEQFF. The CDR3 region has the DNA TGTGCCAGCAGGGGCTGGGCGTACAATGAGCAGTTCTTC.